This T cell receptor (beta chain) originates from a study of cytomegalovirus exposure and HLA in healthy donors. Primers: 60 Vbeta forward and 13 Jbeta reverse. TCRdb's copy holds only in-frame clones and misses some; the assay was immunoSEQ multiplex PCR. The clone table shows around 210,000 clones, with the ten largest holding about 1%. Trimming removed 0 bases at V and 0 bases at J, with 8 bases between. The germline CDR1 and CDR2 sequences are MNHEY and SVGAGI. CDR3 size: 15 residues. Sequenced material: PBMCs. This chain connects TRBV6-5 to TRBJ2-5; D might be TRBD2 (5 bases). The sequence was collected from a girl aged 2-10 years in good health and CMV-seropositive. This CDR3 is CASSYSKADQETQYF. In nucleotides, the CDR3 is TGTGCCAGCAGTTACTCGAAAGCGGACCAAGAGACCCAGTACTTC.